Described below is a single TCR beta chain sequence and its context. Using immunoSEQ multiplex PCR, the repertoire was profiled, and TCRdb retains in-frame clones only, with some absent. The repertoire holds 730,000 or so clones, 55% to 75% seen once, with about 1.8% in the top ten. The source of the sample is a study of shared clonotypes between healthy human individuals. The germline V gene has CDR1 SEHNR and CDR2 FQNEAQ (reference sequence). This CDR3 contains 17 residues. The V segment lost 3 bases and the J segment 5 bases; nucleotides outside the gene matches: 11. The sequence was collected from a young woman in good health. V usage is TRBV7-9 and J usage is TRBJ2-5; 11 bases align to TRBD2. The specimen was memory CD4+ T cells sorted from blood. Specified subset: CD45RA-negative fraction. The CDR3 here is CASSFVAGGPGGETQYF. Here the CDR3 DNA reads TGTGCCAGCAGCTTCGTAGCGGGAGGGCCCGGGGGTGAGACCCAGTACTTC.